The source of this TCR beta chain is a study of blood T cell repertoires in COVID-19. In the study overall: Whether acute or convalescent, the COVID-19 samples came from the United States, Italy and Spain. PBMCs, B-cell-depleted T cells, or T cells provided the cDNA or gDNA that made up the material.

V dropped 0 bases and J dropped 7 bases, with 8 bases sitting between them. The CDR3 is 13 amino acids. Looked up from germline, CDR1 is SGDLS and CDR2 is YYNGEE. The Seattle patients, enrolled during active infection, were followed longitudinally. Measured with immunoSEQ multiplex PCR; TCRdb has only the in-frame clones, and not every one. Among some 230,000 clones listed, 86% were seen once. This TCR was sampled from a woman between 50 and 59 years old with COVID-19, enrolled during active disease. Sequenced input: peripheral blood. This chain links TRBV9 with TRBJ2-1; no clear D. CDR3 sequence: CASSVGHQNEQFF. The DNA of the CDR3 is TGTGCCAGCAGCGTAGGGCACCAGAATGAGCAGTTCTTC.